A selection of T cell receptor beta chains follows, all from one sample in a study of T cell repertoires in cytomegalovirus infection. One entry per CDR3 protein results from TCRdb running MiXCR on the reads. The data contain 150,000 to 200,000 distinct CDR3 sequences, under 30% of them singletons. Specimen: PBMCs. Every receptor here comes from a human donor in good health (CMV status not recorded). Some clones in this sample may be carry-over from other donors' samples. Both conserved end residues are part of each CDR3. Each record gives: clone size, V gene, D gene, J gene, CDR3 DNA, CDR3 protein. D genes are given only for firm matches. Clone size is not always given. Where it is, it says once, few, many or a class for expanded clones.

clone_size: NA
v_call: TRBV6-1
d_call: TRBD2
j_call: TRBJ2-1
cdr3_nt: TGTGCCAGCAGTGGGACTAGCGGGGGGTCCCCCTACAATGAGCAGTTCTTC
cdr3_aa: CASSGTSGGSPYNEQFF

clone_size: NA
v_call: TRBV7-3
d_call: TRBD1
j_call: TRBJ2-7
cdr3_nt: TGTGCCAGCAGCCCCCCTACGGTGACAGGGAACGAGCAGTACTTC
cdr3_aa: CASSPPTVTGNEQYF

clone_size: many
v_call: TRBV7-2
d_call: NA
j_call: TRBJ2-3
cdr3_nt: TGTGCCAGCAGCTTAGGGCAGAGCAGAACAGATACGCAGTATTTT
cdr3_aa: CASSLGQSRTDTQYF

clone_size: NA
v_call: TRBV12-5
d_call: NA
j_call: TRBJ2-4
cdr3_nt: TGTGCTAGTGGGTTCGGGACCAAAAACATTCAGTACTTC
cdr3_aa: CASGFGTKNIQYF

clone_size: NA
v_call: TRBV20-1
d_call: NA
j_call: TRBJ2-5
cdr3_nt: TGCAGTGCTAGAGATAACCAGAGGACTTACTTC
cdr3_aa: CSARDNQRTYF

clone_size: many
v_call: TRBV7-8
d_call: TRBD2
j_call: TRBJ2-1
cdr3_nt: TGTGCCAGCAGACAACTAGCGGGGGCATACAATGAGCAGTTCTTC
cdr3_aa: CASRQLAGAYNEQFF

clone_size: NA
v_call: TRBV9
d_call: NA
j_call: TRBJ2-1
cdr3_nt: TGTGCCAGCAGCGAGGGGAATGATCAGTTCTTC
cdr3_aa: CASSEGNDQFF

clone_size: NA
v_call: TRBV18
d_call: NA
j_call: TRBJ2-5
cdr3_nt: TGTGCCAGCTCACCAAACGGAGCGAAAGGAGAGACCCAGTACTTC
cdr3_aa: CASSPNGAKGETQYF

clone_size: NA
v_call: TRBV7-2
d_call: TRBD2
j_call: TRBJ2-1
cdr3_nt: TGTGCCAGCAGCCTCTTCCGGGGGGACGGGAATGAGCAGTTCTTC
cdr3_aa: CASSLFRGDGNEQFF

clone_size: few
v_call: TRBV9
d_call: TRBD1
j_call: TRBJ2-5
cdr3_nt: TGTGCCAGCAGCGTTGGAGACAGGGGGCGGGAGACCCAGTACTTC
cdr3_aa: CASSVGDRGRETQYF

clone_size: NA
v_call: TRBV7-6
d_call: NA
j_call: TRBJ2-5
cdr3_nt: TGTGCCAGCAGCTTAGCACAGGGCAAGGGGGAGACCCAGTACTTC
cdr3_aa: CASSLAQGKGETQYF

clone_size: NA
v_call: TRBV7-8
d_call: NA
j_call: TRBJ2-7
cdr3_nt: TGTGCCAGCAGCTTAGCCACACAGGGGTCCGCGGGGGAGCAGTACTTC
cdr3_aa: CASSLATQGSAGEQYF

clone_size: few
v_call: TRBV5-1
d_call: NA
j_call: TRBJ2-6
cdr3_nt: TGCGCCAGCAGCTTGGAGGTAGGCCTCGGTGGGGCCAACGTCCTGACTTTC
cdr3_aa: CASSLEVGLGGANVLTF

clone_size: few
v_call: TRBV6-5
d_call: TRBD1
j_call: TRBJ1-2
cdr3_nt: TGTGCCAGCAGTTACTCGAAGGCAGGGGGCTTTGGCTACACCTTC
cdr3_aa: CASSYSKAGGFGYTF

clone_size: many
v_call: TRBV4-3
d_call: TRBD1
j_call: TRBJ1-4
cdr3_nt: TGCGCCAGCAGCCAAGAACCACAGGGGGATGAAAAACTGTTTTTT
cdr3_aa: CASSQEPQGDEKLFF

clone_size: few
v_call: TRBV12-3/TRBV12-4
d_call: NA
j_call: TRBJ1-1
cdr3_nt: TGTGCCAGCAGTTCCGCGGGCGTCACTGAAGCTTTCTTT
cdr3_aa: CASSSAGVTEAFF

clone_size: NA
v_call: TRBV19
d_call: NA
j_call: TRBJ2-7
cdr3_nt: TGTGCCAGTAGTCCCCGGACCTTGGACATCCACGAGCAGTACTTC
cdr3_aa: CASSPRTLDIHEQYF

clone_size: NA
v_call: TRBV13
d_call: TRBD2
j_call: TRBJ2-2
cdr3_nt: TGTGCCAGCAGCTTCGGACTAGGGGTCACCGGGGAGCTGTTTTTT
cdr3_aa: CASSFGLGVTGELFF

clone_size: many
v_call: TRBV20-1
d_call: TRBD2
j_call: TRBJ2-1
cdr3_nt: TGCAGTGCTAGTCGCGGGGGGTCCGACTACAATGAGCAGTTCTTC
cdr3_aa: CSASRGGSDYNEQFF

clone_size: NA
v_call: TRBV7-2
d_call: TRBD1
j_call: TRBJ2-7
cdr3_nt: TGTGCCAGTGGAAGGACAGGGAACTCCTACGAGCAGTACTTC
cdr3_aa: CASGRTGNSYEQYF

clone_size: many
v_call: TRBV7-8
d_call: TRBD1
j_call: TRBJ1-2
cdr3_nt: TGTGCCAGCAGCTTAAGCGACAGGGGGTACTATGGCTACACCTTC
cdr3_aa: CASSLSDRGYYGYTF

clone_size: NA
v_call: TRBV11-2
d_call: NA
j_call: TRBJ2-7
cdr3_nt: TGTGCCAGCAGCTCTCGGACATTTTCCTACGAGCAGTACTTC
cdr3_aa: CASSSRTFSYEQYF

clone_size: NA
v_call: TRBV27
d_call: NA
j_call: TRBJ2-2
cdr3_nt: TGTGCCAGCAGTTTGGGACCGATGAACACCGGGGAGCTGTTTTTT
cdr3_aa: CASSLGPMNTGELFF

clone_size: few
v_call: TRBV20-1
d_call: NA
j_call: TRBJ1-5
cdr3_nt: TGCAGTGCTAGTGGACTCGGCGGGAGCAATCAGCCCCAGCATTTT
cdr3_aa: CSASGLGGSNQPQHF

clone_size: few
v_call: TRBV29-1
d_call: TRBD2
j_call: TRBJ2-3
cdr3_nt: TGCAGCGTTGAAAAAACTAGCGAGGGAGATACGCAGTATTTT
cdr3_aa: CSVEKTSEGDTQYF

clone_size: NA
v_call: TRBV11-2
d_call: NA
j_call: TRBJ2-5
cdr3_nt: TGTGCCAGCAGTCCCGAACTGAGAGAGACCCAGTACTTC
cdr3_aa: CASSPELRETQYF

clone_size: NA
v_call: TRBV6-5
d_call: NA
j_call: TRBJ1-2
cdr3_nt: TGTGCCAGCGGTCCCCACGGACAAAGATCAGGTGGCTACACCTTC
cdr3_aa: CASGPHGQRSGGYTF

clone_size: many
v_call: TRBV7-8
d_call: NA
j_call: TRBJ2-7
cdr3_nt: TGTGCCAGCAGCTTAGTTCGAGTGAGCATACGCGAGCAGTACTTC
cdr3_aa: CASSLVRVSIREQYF

clone_size: NA
v_call: TRBV6-2/TRBV6-3
d_call: TRBD1
j_call: TRBJ1-5
cdr3_nt: TGTGCCAGCAGTTACTCGAGGTATGGACAGGGGCTACCTAGCAATCAGCCCCAGCATTTT
cdr3_aa: CASSYSRYGQGLPSNQPQHF

clone_size: many
v_call: TRBV7-2
d_call: NA
j_call: TRBJ1-3
cdr3_nt: TGTGCCAGCAGTTCTGACGGCCTCTCTGGAAACACCATATATTTT
cdr3_aa: CASSSDGLSGNTIYF

clone_size: NA
v_call: TRBV19
d_call: TRBD1
j_call: TRBJ1-2
cdr3_nt: TGTGCCAGTAGTTCCCCCCGACAGGGAGGCTATGGCTACACCTTC
cdr3_aa: CASSSPRQGGYGYTF